Detailed here is one TCR beta chain. This CDR3 is also generated by other DNA sequences in the sample. The data are from a study of cytomegalovirus exposure and HLA in healthy donors. This PCR relied on a set of 60 Vbeta primers and 13 Jbeta primers. Measured with immunoSEQ multiplex PCR; TCRdb has only the in-frame clones, and not every one. Among some 180,000 clones listed, about three quarters were seen once. This TCR was recovered from a woman in her sixties in good health and CMV-seropositive. Sequenced sample: PBMCs.

CDR3 sequence: CASSPGQGPGNTIYF. The CDR3 coding sequence is TGTGCCAGCAGCCCGGGACAGGGCCCTGGAAACACCATATATTTT. The rearrangement uses TRBV11-3 and TRBJ1-3; 9 nucleotides line up with TRBD1. Looked up from germline, CDR1 is SGHNT and CDR2 is YENEEA. CDR3 length: 15 residues. Unmatched junction bases numbered 4, after V lost 5 bases and J lost 2 bases.